This T cell receptor (beta chain) was identified in a study of blood T cell repertoires in COVID-19. Looking at the study overall: Donors in the United States, Italy and Spain gave samples during acute or convalescent COVID-19.

Germline V lookup: CDR1 SGHDT, CDR2 YYEEEE. The CDR3 has 15 residues. V was clipped by 3 bases and J by 0 bases, with 10 bases between them. Original processing notes: Estimated nucleated cell counts came from reference gene primer amplification. Profiling relied on immunoSEQ multiplex PCR, and the TCRdb table lists in-frame clones only, not all of them. Clonal size and the V and J genes are those of that table, whereas D and trimming came from the DNA. Of over 150,000 clones in the sample, about 86% were seen once. Input material: PBMCs or T cells enriched from blood (not recorded which). This rearrangement joins TRBV5-6 to TRBJ1-3, with D possibly being TRBD1 (6 bases). This receptor was taken from a man aged 45-65 years who had recovered from COVID-19. This CDR3 reads CASSWGHFSGNTIYF. The DNA for the CDR3 is TGTGCCAGCAGCTGGGGACATTTCTCTGGAAACACCATATATTTT.